This T cell receptor (beta chain) was found in a study of radiotherapy plus CTLA-4 blockade in lung cancer. General observations from the study: With interferon-beta, early dynamics of blood T cell clones were reported to best predict response.

Comments on this clone: Its antigen is still unknown.

Method: immunoSEQ multiplex PCR; TCRdb's copy keeps in-frame clones and lacks some. Of about 59,000 clones in the sample, 70% to 80% are singletons; the top ten hold about 8.3%. Germline lookup yields CDR1 MNHNY and CDR2 SVGAGI (reference sequence). J lost 4 bases, V lost 6 bases, and 10 bases had no gene match. The CDR3 runs 15 residues. Receiving focal radiation plus CTLA-4 blockade with ipilimumab were patients who had chemo-refractory metastatic non-small-cell lung cancer. The TCR was taken from a human donor with non-small cell lung cancer whose response to radiotherapy plus ipilimumab could not be evaluated. The source was peripheral blood, collected from a patient treated with radiotherapy plus ipilimumab. The V call is TRBV6-6, the J call TRBJ2-5, with 8 bases lining up with TRBD1. The CDR3 nucleotides are TGTGCCAGCAGCCCAGCCCGACAGGGGCCAGAGACCCAGTACTTC. The encoded protein is CASSPARQGPETQYF.